The rows below give T cell receptor beta chains drawn from one sample of a study of naive and memory T cell subsets. TCRdb independently ran MiXCR on the UMI-ligation and nested PCR reads; one entry per CDR3 protein. The table has approximately 21,000 distinct CDR3 sequences, roughly 6% seen once; the top ten hold 6.2%. The sample in question was skin, obtained from a tuberculin skin test site. The source of these receptors is an adult in good health. CDR3s include the opening cysteine and the closing phenylalanine or tryptophan. D genes are given only for firm matches. Only part of the rows carry a size: once, few, many, or a class if the clone is expanded.

clone_size j_call v_call cdr3_length d_call cdr3_nt cdr3_aa
few TRBJ2-7 TRBV7-2 22 - TGTGCCAGCAGCCCCGGGCCCTACATCGTCGGTATGGTGGCGCGCCGATCCTACGAGCAGTACTTC CASSPGPYIVGMVARRSYEQYF
- TRBJ2-1 TRBV13 13 - TGTGCCAGCAGCTTACAGGGGTTAAATGAGCAGTTCTTC CASSLQGLNEQFF
many TRBJ2-7 TRBV28 14 - TGTGCCAGCAGTTTAACGGGAACGATCTACGAGCAGTACTTC CASSLTGTIYEQYF
many TRBJ2-3 TRBV29-1 13 - TGCAGCGTTAACCCGTCGGGCACAGATACGCAGTATTTT CSVNPSGTDTQYF
medium-sized TRBJ2-4 TRBV3-1 14 TRBD1 TGTGCCAGCAGCCAGAGGGGACAGCTGAACATTCAGTACTTC CASSQRGQLNIQYF
- TRBJ2-7 TRBV14 13 - TGTGCCAGCCCGCCAGGCAGAAGCTACGAGCAGTACTTC CASPPGRSYEQYF
medium-sized TRBJ2-7 TRBV28 15 TRBD1 TGTGCCAGCAGTTTATCCGGGACAGGGGGCCGCGAGCAGTACTTC CASSLSGTGGREQYF
- TRBJ2-6 TRBV3-1 18 - TGTGCCAGCAGCCATGTGATCCCGACAGTACCTGGGGCCAACGTCCTGACTTTC CASSHVIPTVPGANVLTF
many TRBJ2-1 TRBV2 14 TRBD2 TGTGCCAGCAGTGAGGGACTAGCGGGAGTTGAGCAGTTCTTC CASSEGLAGVEQFF
many TRBJ2-1 TRBV27 15 TRBD1 TGTGCCAGCAGTTTATTCAGGGGGTTCTACAATGAGCAGTTCTTC CASSLFRGFYNEQFF
- TRBJ2-1 TRBV7-2 17 TRBD2 TGTGCCAGCAGCCCGCGGACTAGCGGGCACACCTACAATGAGCAGTTCTTC CASSPRTSGHTYNEQFF
many TRBJ2-5 TRBV20-1 11 - TGCAGTGCTCCTGCAGGGGCGACCCAGTACTTC CSAPAGATQYF
many TRBJ2-2 TRBV2 15 TRBD2 TGTGCCAGCAGTTTGGGACTAGCGGGAGTCGGGGAGCTGTTTTTT CASSLGLAGVGELFF
many TRBJ2-7 TRBV4-3 16 TRBD2 TGCGCCAGCAGCCAGGGCACTAGCGGGAGGAGATACGAGCAGTACTTC CASSQGTSGRRYEQYF